This section outlines one TCR beta chain sequence together with its context. Its target is unknown. Other DNA sequences in this specimen translate into the identical CDR3. This record comes from a study of cytomegalovirus exposure and HLA in healthy donors. Whole-study results and caveats: Researchers reported from a later analysis that most CMV-associated TCR beta chains appeared HLA-restricted. The classifier reportedly diagnosed cytomegalovirus status with high specificity and sensitivity. Earlier analysis yielded a pattern in which most TCR beta V segments were productive about 87% or about 30% of the time.

The PCR contained 60 Vbeta and 13 Jbeta primers. Profiled with immunoSEQ multiplex PCR; TCRdb holds only in-frame clones, not every one. The sample has around 200,000 clones, roughly 79% seen once. There are 12 residues in the CDR3. Between the trimmed V and J ends, which lost 1 base and 5 bases, there was a span of 3 bases. Germline lookup yields CDR1 SEHNR and CDR2 FQNEAQ (reference sequence). The origin of this receptor is a woman aged 40 to 50 in good health and CMV-seronegative. This chain uses TRBV7-9 with TRBJ1-5; D is unresolved. The sample was PBMCs. CDR3 DNA sequence: TGTGCCAGCAGCTTAGACTATCAGCCCCAGCATTTT. It codes for CASSLDYQPQHF.